This T cell receptor (beta chain) was retrieved from a study of breast tumors, draining lymph nodes, adjacent tissues (dated by TCRdb to about 2016). Background for the entire study: Breast cancer patients provided tumor, adjacent nontumor tissue and axillary lymph nodes, and the study compared the TCR beta repertoires across these three sources. In human breast cancer, the study set out to evaluate how tumor, surrounding tissue and draining lymph node repertoires relate to one another and whether T cells may move between these sites.

In its sample, this clonotype was seen many times. Its recognized antigen is unknown. Base qualities are not at hand, and no much larger clone is one base apart. Overall study outcomes, separate from this receptor: The study presented the conclusion that tumor T cells originate in lymph nodes as consistent with a hypothesis, not as something directly demonstrated. A scenario in which most tumor T cells derive from the lymph node and then expand within tumor tissue was judged to be consistent with the data. Tumor and nontumor tissue repertoires were found to be significantly more similar in luminal-like than in basal-like breast cancer. Tumor T-cell repertoires showed less diversity than lymph node repertoires and more diversity than nontumor tissue repertoires, and tumor T-cell repertoires showed preferential V and J gene usage.

CDR1 and CDR2, looked up from the germline V gene (reference sequence), are DFQATT and SNEGSKA. Trimming takes 5 bases off V and 3 bases off J; junction bases not matched to a gene: 6. The CDR3 numbers 13 residues from cysteine through phenylalanine. Here the CDR3 DNA is all that survives: 39 bases in frame from base 1. The reads were generated on an Illumina HiSeq 2000. Multiplex PCR amplification was used to generate the TCR beta chain libraries. The amplified TCR beta chain products were analyzed by high-throughput sequencing. TCRdb applied fastp at Q25 and MiXCR to the public reads, then kept only in-frame beta chains. All rows with the same CDR3 protein become a single entry with the most common DNA and genes. This sample lists about 180,000 distinct CDR3 sequences; 30% to 35% were detected once. The ten largest clones add up to about 3.9% of the sample. Lymph node samples came from the axillary draining lymph nodes of breast cancer patients.

The sequence links TRBV20-1 to TRBJ1-2; 7 central nucleotides agree with TRBD1. This TCR was recovered from a female donor with breast cancer. Some clones in this sample may be carry-over from other donors' samples. What was sequenced was axillary lymph node tissue. The CDR3 corresponds to CSASDRADYGYTF. The sequenced DNA is TGCAGTGCTTCAGACAGGGCCGACTATGGCTACACCTTC.